The text below deals with one TCR beta chain. What it binds is not known. Each sample came from a Caucasian adult donor living in Nashville, Tennessee. CDR3 size: 15 residues. Trimming took 3 bases from V and 5 from J, leaving 17 bases between them. Per germline, CDR1 SGHRS and CDR2 YFSETQ. These data originate in a study of shared clonotypes between healthy human individuals. Study as a whole: A couple of female and three male donors aged 18 to 49 were enrolled.

The protocol was immunoSEQ multiplex PCR, while the TCRdb copy is restricted to in-frame clones and leaves out a portion. The sample includes about 480,000 clones, about four fifths of them seen just once. Whole-study results and caveats: Clonotype sharing levels among donors were expected to vary with sequencing depth.

The TCR originated in a middle-aged woman in good health. Some clones in this sample may be carry-over from other donors' samples. The rearrangement joins TRBV5-1 to TRBJ1-1, with a possible D match to TRBD1 (6 bases). Sequencing was performed on PBMCs. This CDR3 is CASSYDPGGGTEAFF. The CDR3 DNA is TGCGCCAGCAGCTATGATCCAGGAGGGGGAACTGAAGCTTTCTTT.